This T cell receptor (beta chain) was captured in a study of cytomegalovirus exposure and HLA in healthy donors. Study overall: A prior analysis found about 110 million unique TCR beta sequences from around 180 million T cells.

Study-level findings and limits: As was reported, the classifier diagnosed cytomegalovirus status with high specificity and sensitivity. A list of about 180 TCR beta chains associated with cytomegalovirus was given. HLA alleles were associated with roughly 15,000 TCR beta sequences in a later analysis at 0.05 false discovery rate.

Trimming shortened V by 6 bases and J by 3 bases, and 15 bases separated the two germline ends. Germline V gene data show CDR1 as SGDLS and CDR2 as YYNGEE. The CDR3 runs 14 residues. PCR was performed using 60 Vbeta and 13 Jbeta primers. Assay: immunoSEQ multiplex PCR; the TCRdb copy retains only in-frame clones and omits some. Of about 89,000 clones listed, roughly 76% are singletons. This clone was seen a handful of times. Its antigen is still unknown. The chain joins TRBV9 to TRBJ1-1; tentative D call: TRBD1 (5 bases). This clonotype was sampled from a male donor in good health and CMV-seronegative. The sample consisted of PBMCs. CDR3 residues: CASTVSWGDTEAFF. The CDR3 nucleotides are TGTGCCAGCACAGTGTCCTGGGGGGACACTGAAGCTTTCTTT. The variable domain in full, completed from reference TRBV9 and TRBJ1-1, reads DSGVTQTPKHLITATGQRVTLRCSPRSGDLSVYWYQQSLDQGLQFLIQYYNGEERAKGNILERFSAQQFPDLHSELNLSSLELGDSALYFCASTVSWGDTEAFFGQGTRLTVV.